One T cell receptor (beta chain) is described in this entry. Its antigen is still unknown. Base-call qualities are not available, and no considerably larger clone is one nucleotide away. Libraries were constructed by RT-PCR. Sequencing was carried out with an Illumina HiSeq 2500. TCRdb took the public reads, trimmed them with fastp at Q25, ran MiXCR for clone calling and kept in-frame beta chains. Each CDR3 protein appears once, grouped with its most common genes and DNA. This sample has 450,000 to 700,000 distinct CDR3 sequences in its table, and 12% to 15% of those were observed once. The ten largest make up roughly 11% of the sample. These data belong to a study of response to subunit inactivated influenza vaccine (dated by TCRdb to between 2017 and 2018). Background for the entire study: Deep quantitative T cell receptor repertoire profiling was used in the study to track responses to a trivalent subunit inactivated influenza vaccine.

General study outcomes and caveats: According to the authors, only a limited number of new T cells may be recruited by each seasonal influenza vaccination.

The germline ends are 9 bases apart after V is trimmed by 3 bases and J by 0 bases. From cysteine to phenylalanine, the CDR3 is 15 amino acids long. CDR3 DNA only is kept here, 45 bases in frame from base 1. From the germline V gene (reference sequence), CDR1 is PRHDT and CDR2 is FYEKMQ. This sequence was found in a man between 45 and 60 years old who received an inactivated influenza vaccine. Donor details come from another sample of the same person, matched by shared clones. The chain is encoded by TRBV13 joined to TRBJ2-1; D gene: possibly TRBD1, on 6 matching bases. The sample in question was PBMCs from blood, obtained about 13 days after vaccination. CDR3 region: CASSFRGGSYNEQFF. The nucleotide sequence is TGTGCCAGCAGCTTCAGGGGTGGCTCCTACAATGAGCAGTTCTTC.